This T cell receptor (beta chain) comes out of a study of cytomegalovirus exposure and HLA in healthy donors. With respect to this clone: Its specificity is not known.

Study-level points and caveats: In a later analysis, most CMV-associated TCR beta chains appeared HLA-restricted.

Use of 60 Vbeta and 13 Jbeta primers characterized the PCR. Assay used: immunoSEQ multiplex PCR; TCRdb lists only in-frame clones, some missing. Seen in this sample are 150,000 to 200,000 clones; the ten most common clones hold about 0.79%. V shed 6 bases and J 5 bases; nucleotides not matched to a gene: 15. Germline values: CDR1 MDHEN, CDR2 SYDVKM. CDR3 length: 16 amino acids. Source material: PBMCs. The chain joins TRBV28 to TRBJ2-7; 8 nucleotides agree with TRBD1. The clonotype originates from a woman aged 18 to 35 in good health and CMV-seropositive. Here the CDR3 reads CASRIQGAAISNEQYF. The CDR3 nucleotides are TGTGCCAGCAGGATTCAGGGGGCGGCTATTTCCAACGAGCAGTACTTC.